The T cell receptor (beta chain) under discussion was sequenced for a study of shared clonotypes between healthy human individuals. The table came from immunoSEQ multiplex PCR; TCRdb's copy has only in-frame clones and leaves some out. The data hold a few million clones, with 85% to 95% observed a single time. As defined, naive CD8 cells were CD45RO-negative and positively selected for CCR7, with terminally differentiated effector memory CD45RA+ cells excluded. Germline V gene data show CDR1 as SGDLS and CDR2 as YYNGEE. The germline V and J ends were trimmed by 0 bases and 4 bases, with 7 bases remaining between them. There are 14 residues in the CDR3. Worth noting for this clone: At the DNA level, this CDR3 is encoded by other sequences in the same sample as well.

The origin of this receptor is a man aged 18 to 29 in good health. Some clones in this sample may be carry-over from other donors' samples. The chain links TRBV9 to TRBJ2-2; either TRBD1 or TRBD2 may supply D (5 bases each). The sequencing input was naive CD8+ T cells from PBMCs. This chain's CDR3 is CASSVGGATGELFF. The CDR3 DNA reads as TGTGCCAGCAGCGTAGGAGGGGCCACCGGGGAGCTGTTTTTT. The full variable domain, in which reference TRBV9 and TRBJ2-2 provide the parts outside the CDR3, is DSGVTQTPKHLITATGQRVTLRCSPRSGDLSVYWYQQSLDQGLQFLIQYYNGEERAKGNILERFSAQQFPDLHSELNLSSLELGDSALYFCASSVGGATGELFFGEGSRLTVL.